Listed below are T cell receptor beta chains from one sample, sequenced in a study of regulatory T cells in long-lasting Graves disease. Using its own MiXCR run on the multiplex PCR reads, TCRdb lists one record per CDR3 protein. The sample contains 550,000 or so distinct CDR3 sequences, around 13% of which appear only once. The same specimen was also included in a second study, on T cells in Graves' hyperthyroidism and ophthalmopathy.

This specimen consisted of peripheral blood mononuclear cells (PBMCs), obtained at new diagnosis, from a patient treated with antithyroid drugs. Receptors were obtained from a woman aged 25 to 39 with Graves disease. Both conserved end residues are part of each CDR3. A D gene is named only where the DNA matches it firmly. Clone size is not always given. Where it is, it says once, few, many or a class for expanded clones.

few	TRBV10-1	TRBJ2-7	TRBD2	TGCGCCAGCAGTGACAGACTAGCGGGTGACTACGAGCAGTACTTC	CASSDRLAGDYEQYF
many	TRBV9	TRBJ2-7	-	TGTGCCAGCAGCGTAGAACTAGCATCCTACGAGCAGTACTTC	CASSVELASYEQYF
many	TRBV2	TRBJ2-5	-	TGTGCCAGCAGCCCCGACAGCCCCCAAGAGACCCAGTACTTC	CASSPDSPQETQYF
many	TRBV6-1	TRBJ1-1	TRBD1	TGTGCCAGCAGTGAAGCGCGAATTCGACAGGGAGGAACTGAAGCTTTCTTT	CASSEARIRQGGTEAFF
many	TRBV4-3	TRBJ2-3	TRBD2	TGCGCCAGCAGCCAAGATTGGATAGCGGGAGGGGGGAACACAGATACGCAGTATTTT	CASSQDWIAGGGNTDTQYF
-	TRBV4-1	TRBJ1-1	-	TGCGCCAGCAGCCAAATTTGGGGCCGGGTCCAGACTCTGGGCACTGAAGCTTTCTTT	CASSQIWGRVQTLGTEAFF
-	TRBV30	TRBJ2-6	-	TGTGCCTGGAGGAGGGGGTCTGGGGCCAACGTCCTGACTTTC	CAWRRGSGANVLTF
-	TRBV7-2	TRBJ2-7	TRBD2	TGTGCCAGCAGCTTAGATAGGACTAGCGGTGAGCAGTACTTC	CASSLDRTSGEQYF
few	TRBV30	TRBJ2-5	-	TGTGCCTGGGGGGGAGAGACCCAGTACTTC	CAWGGETQYF
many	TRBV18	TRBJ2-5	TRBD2	TGTGCCAGCTCACCAAGGCTAGCGGAAGAGACCCAGTACTTC	CASSPRLAEETQYF
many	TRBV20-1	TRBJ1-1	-	TGCAGTGCTAGTAGGCCGAACACTGAAGCTTTCTTT	CSASRPNTEAFF
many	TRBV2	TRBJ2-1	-	TGTGCCAGCAGTTCCGACGCGAGCTCCTACAATGAGCAGTTCTTC	CASSSDASSYNEQFF
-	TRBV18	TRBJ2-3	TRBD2	TGTGCCAGCTCACCACCGAATAGTCGCCAGCGGGAAACAGATACGCAGTATTTT	CASSPPNSRQRETDTQYF
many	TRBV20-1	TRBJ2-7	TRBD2	TGCAGTGCTAGAGAGGACCCGTGGCAGCGGGCTAGCGGGATGCATGCCTACGAGCAGTACTTC	CSAREDPWQRASGMHAYEQYF
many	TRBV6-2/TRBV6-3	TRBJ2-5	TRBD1	TGTGCCAGCGTACGAGGGAATCTACGGACAGGGGCCATCCAAGAGACCCAGTACTTC	CASVRGNLRTGAIQETQYF
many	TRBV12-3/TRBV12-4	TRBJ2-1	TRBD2	TGTGCCAGCAGCTCCCGACTAGCGGGTCGACCTGAGCAGTTCTTC	CASSSRLAGRPEQFF
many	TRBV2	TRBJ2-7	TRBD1	TGTGCCAGCACCCCTGACAGGGCCTACGAGCAGTACTTC	CASTPDRAYEQYF
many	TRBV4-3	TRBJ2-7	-	TGCGCCAGCAGCCAAATGGCACTAAGCTCCTACGAGCAGTACTTC	CASSQMALSSYEQYF
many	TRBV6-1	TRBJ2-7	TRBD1	TGTGCCAGCAGATCTTACGGGACAGGGTCCTACGAGCAGTACTTC	CASRSYGTGSYEQYF
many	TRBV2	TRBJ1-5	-	TGTGCCAGCAGTGTGCGGCAAAATCAGCCCCAGCATTTT	CASSVRQNQPQHF
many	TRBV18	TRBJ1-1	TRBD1	TGTGCCAGCTCACCGGACAGGGCTTATAGTGAAGCTTTCTTT	CASSPDRAYSEAFF
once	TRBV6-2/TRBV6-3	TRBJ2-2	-	TGTGCCAGCAGCCCCGTAGACGGGGCCACCGGGGAGCTGTTTTTT	CASSPVDGATGELFF
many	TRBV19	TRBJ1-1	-	TGTGCCAGTAGTATTGGACCAGGGAGAGACACTGAAGCTTTCTTT	CASSIGPGRDTEAFF
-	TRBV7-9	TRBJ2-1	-	TGTGCCAGCAGCTCCCCTCGGTGGCAGAGCTCCTACAATGAGCAGTTCTTC	CASSSPRWQSSYNEQFF
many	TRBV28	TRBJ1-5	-	TGTGCCAGCAGTTTACCCTCAGGGGCAGGTCAGCCCCAGCATTTT	CASSLPSGAGQPQHF
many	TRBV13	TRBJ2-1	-	TGTGCCAGCAGCTTACGTGGAACCCAGACCGAAGAGCAGTTCTTC	CASSLRGTQTEEQFF